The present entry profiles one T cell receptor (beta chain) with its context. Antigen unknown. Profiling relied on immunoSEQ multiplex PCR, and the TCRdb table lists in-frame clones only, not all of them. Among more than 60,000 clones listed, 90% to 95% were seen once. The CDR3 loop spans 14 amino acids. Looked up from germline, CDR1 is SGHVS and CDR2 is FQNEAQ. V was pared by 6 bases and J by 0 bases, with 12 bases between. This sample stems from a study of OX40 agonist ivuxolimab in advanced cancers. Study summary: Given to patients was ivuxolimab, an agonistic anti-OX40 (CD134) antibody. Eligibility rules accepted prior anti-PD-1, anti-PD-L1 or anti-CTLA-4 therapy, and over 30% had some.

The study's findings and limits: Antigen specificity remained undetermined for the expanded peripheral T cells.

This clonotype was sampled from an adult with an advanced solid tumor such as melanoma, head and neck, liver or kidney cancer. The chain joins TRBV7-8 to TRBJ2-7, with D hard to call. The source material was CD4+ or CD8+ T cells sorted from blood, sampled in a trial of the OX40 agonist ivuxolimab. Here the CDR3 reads CASSYSPVSYEQYF. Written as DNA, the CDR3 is TGTGCCAGCAGTTACTCGCCGGTCTCCTACGAGCAGTACTTC.